The clone carrying this T cell receptor beta chain was found a few times. Its antigen remains unknown. Isolated RNA was reverse transcribed in full, so expressed TCRB transcripts were sequenced. The assay was immunoSEQ multiplex PCR, and TCRdb's table has in-frame clones only and misses some. The sample consists of 850,000 to 900,000 clones, about a sixth of them appearing once. The sample belongs to a study of beta chain features in type 1 diabetes. Overall study findings and caveats: Across patients, naive, central memory and Treg TCRB repertoires exhibited apparently greater similarity than was observed across healthy donors.

CDR3 size: 14 residues. Per the germline V gene, CDR1 is SGHTA and CDR2 is FQGNSA. V lost 5 bases to trimming and J lost 5 bases; unmatched junction nucleotides: 6. Source material: naive CD4+ T cells from blood. The origin of this receptor is a woman aged 18 to 35 in good health. The chain links TRBV7-2 to TRBJ2-7; 10 nucleotides line up with TRBD1. The CDR3 spells CASSPPGQGNEQYF. In DNA, the CDR3 is TGTGCCAGCAGCCCGCCGGGACAGGGGAACGAGCAGTACTTC.